The clone carrying this T cell receptor (beta chain) was detected only a few times. The antigen remains undetermined. Diagnosis rested on symptoms, serum thyroxine and TRAb, thyroid ultrasound, and orbital computed tomography. Amplification of TCR beta CDR3 regions used RNA as the template. First-round RT-PCR with HTBI primers amplified the TCR CDR3 region. TCRdb re-analysed the multiplex PCR reads in MiXCR, keeping a single row per CDR3 protein. This table has approximately 490,000 distinct CDR3 sequences, about 20% appearing once. Trimming stripped 5 bases from V and 10 bases from J, with 18 bases between. The CDR3 totals 14 residues. Germline CDR1 and CDR2: LGHNT and FRNRAP. The record originates from a study of T cells in Graves' hyperthyroidism and ophthalmopathy. Overall study findings and caveats: Most clonotypes expanded in thyroid above 0.001 were likewise present in blood.

Specimen: blood. The V gene is TRBV12-5, the J gene TRBJ2-1, with a weak D call TRBD1 (5 bases). This clonotype was sampled from a woman in her 70s with Graves' ophthalmopathy. The CDR3 nucleotides read TGTGCTAGTGGTCCCTCCGGTGGGGCTGAAGAGCAGTTCTTC. Encoded protein: CASGPSGGAEEQFF.